One sample yielded the 15 T cell receptor beta chains listed below, sequenced in a study of CD8 T cells in ankylosing spondylitis. TCRdb re-called the 5' RACE reads through MiXCR, storing one row per CDR3 protein. The top ten hold 10% to 15% of the sample, which has about 130,000 distinct CDR3 sequences, around 7% seen once. Sequencing was done on a sample of blood, either unsorted or a sorted T cell fraction (not recorded which). The receptors come from a male donor with ankylosing spondylitis or in good health (not recorded which).

This clonotype was recorded many times. This chain joins TRBV20-1 and TRBJ2-7; the D is unclear. Germline V CDR1 and CDR2: DFQATT, SNEGSKA (reference sequence). Trimming left V 8 bases short and J 1 base short, with 12 bases between. The CDR3 runs to 12 residues. For the CDR3, the DNA is TGCAGTTCAACCGGCGGATCCTACGAGCAGTACTTC. Its protein product is CSSTGGSYEQYF.

This clonotype was seen repeatedly, ten times or more. The chain has TRBV7-2 and TRBJ2-3; D may match TRBD1 or TRBD2 (5 bases each). Germline V gives CDR1 SGHTA, CDR2 FQGNSA. There are 15 residues in the CDR3. Trimming took off 5 bases at V and 4 bases at J, with 16 bases between the two ends. The CDR3 bases are TGTGCCAGCAGCACCGGGACCCTTTCACCAGATACGCAGTATTTT. This encodes CASSTGTLSPDTQYF.

In this sample, this clonotype turned up many times. The chain uses TRBV28 and TRBJ2-7; maybe TRBD1 (6 bases). Germline CDR1 reads MDHEN; CDR2 reads SYDVKM. The CDR3 is made up of 15 amino acids. Trimming cost V 5 bases and J 6 bases, with 20 bases left between them. CDR3: CASSIDPRTDSEQYF. Written as DNA, the CDR3 is TGTGCCAGCAGTATCGACCCACGGACAGATTCCGAGCAGTACTTC.

There are many counts of this clonotype. The genes are TRBV10-1 and TRBJ1-1; D not resolved. Per the germline V gene, CDR1 is WNHNN and CDR2 is SYGVQD (reference sequence). The CDR3 length is 15 residues. With 2 bases removed from V and 0 bases from J, the gap between germline ends came to 10 bases. CDR3 loop: CASSEGVGVNTEAFF. The CDR3 region has the DNA TGCGCCAGCAGTGAGGGAGTCGGAGTGAACACTGAAGCTTTCTTT.

This clonotype has ten or more counts. The gene calls are TRBV5-1 and TRBJ1-4; D remains ambiguous. The CDR3 loop spans 14 amino acids. Trimming shortened V by 0 bases and J by 3 bases, and 6 bases separated the two germline ends. Germline V gene data show CDR1 as SGHRS and CDR2 as YFSETQ. The CDR3 DNA reads TGCGCCAGCAGCTTGGTTCCATCTAATGAAAAACTGTTTTTT. It encodes CASSLVPSNEKLFF.

In this sample, this clonotype turned up once. The CDR3 is CASSPRDGTGELFF. CDR3 nucleotides: TGTGCCAGCTCACCACGGGACGGCACCGGGGAGCTGTTTTTT. The genes are TRBV18 and TRBJ2-2; D is perhaps TRBD1 or TRBD2 (5 bases each). CDR1 is KGHSH and CDR2 is LQKENI in the germline V gene. The V end lost 1 base, the J end lost 4 bases, and 7 bases lay between the germline ends. This CDR3 is 14 amino acids long.

This clonotype came up many times. The rearrangement uses TRBV11-2 and TRBJ2-7; 11 positions agree with TRBD1. The CDR3 length is 15 residues. The V gene's germline CDR1 is SGHAT and CDR2 FQNNGV. The trim removed 3 bases at V and 4 bases at J, leaving 5 bases unmatched. Here the CDR3 reads CASSFPDRGLYEQYF. As DNA, the CDR3 is TGTGCCAGCAGCTTCCCGGACAGGGGGCTATACGAGCAGTACTTC.

This clonotype was detected ten times or more. The chain has TRBV7-3 and TRBJ2-1, with D hard to call. This CDR3 region has 12 residues. CDR1 and CDR2 from the germline V gene are SGHTA and FQGTGA. The V end was cut by 1 base, the J end by 8 bases, with 6 bases between. This CDR3 is CASSLRSDEQFF. In DNA form, the CDR3 reads TGTGCCAGCAGCTTAAGGTCGGATGAGCAGTTCTTC.

This chain joins TRBV7-2 and TRBJ1-1; the D is unclear. The germline V gene has CDR1 SGHTA and CDR2 FQGNSA. V lost 6 bases to trimming and J lost 6 bases, with 8 bases between them. The CDR3 is 11 residues long. Here the CDR3 reads CASSLRAEAFF. The CDR3 bases are TGTGCCAGCAGTTTAAGGGCTGAAGCTTTCTTT.

This clonotype has a count of ten or more. The J gene is TRBJ2-5, the V gene TRBV7-2; D is undetermined. The length of the CDR3 is 13 residues. V was clipped by 1 base and J by 5 bases, with 8 bases between them. In germline, CDR1 is SGHTA, CDR2 FQGNSA. CDR3 loop: CASSLVDGETQYF. The CDR3 region has the DNA TGTGCCAGCAGCTTAGTGGATGGGGAGACCCAGTACTTC.

This clonotype occurred many times. V is TRBV29-1 and J is TRBJ1-2, with 9 positions matching TRBD1. The CDR3 has 12 amino acids. V was clipped by 4 bases and J by 8 bases; unmatched bases: 5. Germline values: CDR1 SQVTM, CDR2 ANQGSEA. CDR3 in DNA: TGCAGCGTTGGACAGGGGGAGGCCGGCTACACCTTC. It codes for CSVGQGEAGYTF.

This clonotype was detected only a few times. The chain recombines TRBV20-1 with TRBJ2-7; unclear D gene. The length of the CDR3 is 16 residues. Germline V gives CDR1 DFQATT, CDR2 SNEGSKA (reference sequence). Trimming pared 0 bases from V and 0 bases from J, leaving 15 bases between. The CDR3 DNA is TGCAGTGCTAGAGATCTTACTCAGTGGAGCTCCTACGAGCAGTACTTC. Protein product: CSARDLTQWSSYEQYF.

This clonotype was detected many times. The CDR3 nucleotides read TGTGCCAGCACCGTGACAGGGCTGAACACTGAAGCTTTCTTT. Protein sequence: CASTVTGLNTEAFF. The chain links TRBV12-3 or TRBV12-4 to TRBJ1-1, with TRBD1 matching 7 bases. V gave up 7 bases and J gave up 0 bases; unmatched junction bases: 5. The CDR3 is 14 amino acids.

This clonotype was detected ten times or more. The rearrangement links TRBV20-1 to TRBJ2-1; TRBD2 agrees at 8 bases. This CDR3 comprises 13 residues. Germline CDR1 DFQATT, CDR2 SNEGSKA (reference sequence). Trimming cost V 5 bases and J 5 bases; bases outside gene matches: 5. The CDR3 is CSAPIAGNNEQFF. As DNA, the CDR3 is TGCAGTGCTCCTATAGCGGGGAACAATGAGCAGTTCTTC.

This clonotype was found many times. This sequence joins TRBV10-3 and TRBJ2-7; 9 bases fit TRBD1. Germline V lookup: CDR1 ENHRY, CDR2 SYGVKD. V shed 6 bases and J 2 bases; nucleotides not matched to a gene: 5. The length of the CDR3 is 14 residues. The CDR3 DNA sequence: TGTGCCATCAGAGGGACAGGGCTTACCTACGAGCAGTACTTC. Translated, it gives CAIRGTGLTYEQYF.